This T cell receptor (beta chain) originates from a study of blood T cell repertoires in COVID-19. About the study: PBMCs, B-cell-depleted T cells, or T cells were the source of the cDNA or gDNA that made up the material.

Of note for this clone: The sample carries other DNA sequences with the same CDR3.

Original handling: Nucleated cell counts were estimated from reference gene primer amplification. The data were produced by immunoSEQ multiplex PCR, yet TCRdb's version contains in-frame clones alone and is incomplete. That table gives V, J and clone size, and the DNA gave D and trimming. The table has roughly 170,000 clones, about four fifths seen once. With 5 bases removed from V and 1 base from J, the gap between germline ends came to 9 bases. The CDR3 is made up of 13 amino acids. The germline V gene has CDR1 MNHEY and CDR2 SMNVEV (reference sequence). One Seattle source followed patients from active infection through their disease course.

The source is a woman aged 60-70 years with COVID-19, enrolled during active disease. The genes are TRBV27 and TRBJ2-7; D perhaps matches TRBD1 (5 bases). Sequencing used peripheral blood. CDR3 sequence: CASSLQGSYEQYF. For the CDR3, the DNA is TGTGCCAGCAGTCTCCAGGGTTCCTACGAGCAGTACTTC.